The text below deals with one TCR beta chain. Sequence at one end of the junction differs from germline and may be a read error. This entry is derived from a study of tumor and adjacent non-tumor tissue in lung cancer. Study information: Histology: 11 to 13 adenocarcinoma, a couple of squamous cell carcinoma, 1 small cell lung cancer. Stage I to III disease affected some 11 men and roughly 5 women aged roughly 30 to 80.

Germline CDR1 reads MGHRA; CDR2 reads YSYEKL. This CDR3 region has 15 residues. Three rounds of nested PCR, following a modified ARM-PCR protocol, produced the TCRbeta library. Each CDR3 protein gets one entry after TCRdb re-called the multiplex PCR reads with MiXCR. The data hold 90,000 to 100,000 distinct CDR3 sequences, with 80% observed a single time. RNA was extracted from bulk tissue without any cell sorting. This non-tumor lung sample came from over 3 cm beyond the tumor edge. The chain combines TRBV4-1 with TRBJ2-2, with 7 positions matching TRBD1. What was sequenced was distant non-tumor lung tissue. This TCR was recovered from a man between 60 and 75 years old with small cell lung cancer. CDR3 sequence: CGSSSKGAYTGELFF. In nucleotides, the CDR3 is TGCGGCAGCAGCAGCAAGGGGGCCTATACCGGGGAGTTGTTTTTT.